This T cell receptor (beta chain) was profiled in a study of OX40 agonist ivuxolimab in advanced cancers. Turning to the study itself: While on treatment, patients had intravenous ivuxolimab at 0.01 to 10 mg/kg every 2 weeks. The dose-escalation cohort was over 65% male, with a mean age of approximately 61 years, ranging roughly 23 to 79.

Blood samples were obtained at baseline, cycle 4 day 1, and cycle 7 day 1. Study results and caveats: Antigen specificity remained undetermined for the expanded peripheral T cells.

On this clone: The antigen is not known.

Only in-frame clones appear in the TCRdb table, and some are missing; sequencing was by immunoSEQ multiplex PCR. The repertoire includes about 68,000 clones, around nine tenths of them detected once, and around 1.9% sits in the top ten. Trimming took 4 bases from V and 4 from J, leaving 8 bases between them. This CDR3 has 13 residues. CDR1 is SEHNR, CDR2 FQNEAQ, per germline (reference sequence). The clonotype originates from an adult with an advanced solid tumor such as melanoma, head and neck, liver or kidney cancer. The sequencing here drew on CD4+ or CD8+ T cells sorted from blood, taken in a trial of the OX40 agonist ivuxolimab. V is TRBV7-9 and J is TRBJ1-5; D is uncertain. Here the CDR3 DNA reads TGTGCCAGCAGCTCCGACTTGAATCAGCCCCAGCATTTT. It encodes CASSSDLNQPQHF.